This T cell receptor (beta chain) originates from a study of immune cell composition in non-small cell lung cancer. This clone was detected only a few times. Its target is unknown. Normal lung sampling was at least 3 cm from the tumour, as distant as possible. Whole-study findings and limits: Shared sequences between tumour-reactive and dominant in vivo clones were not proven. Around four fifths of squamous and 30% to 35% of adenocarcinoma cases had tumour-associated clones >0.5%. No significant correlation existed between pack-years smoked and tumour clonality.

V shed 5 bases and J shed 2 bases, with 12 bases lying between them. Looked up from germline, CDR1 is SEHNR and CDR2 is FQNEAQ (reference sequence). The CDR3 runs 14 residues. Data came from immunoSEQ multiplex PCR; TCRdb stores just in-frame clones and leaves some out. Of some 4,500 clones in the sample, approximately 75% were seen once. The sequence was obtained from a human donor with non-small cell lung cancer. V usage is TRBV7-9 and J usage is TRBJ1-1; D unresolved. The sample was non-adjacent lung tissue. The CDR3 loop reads CASSPSRVNTEAFF. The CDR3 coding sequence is TGTGCCAGCAGCCCAAGTAGGGTCAACACTGAAGCTTTCTTT.